This TCR beta chain is drawn from a study of cytomegalovirus exposure and HLA in healthy donors. Findings and limits, study-wide: Sequencing depth roughly uniform across donors was assumed in presence/absence analyses. More clonal expansion characterized HLA-associated TCR beta chains than equally common others in a later analysis. The productive fraction for most TCR beta V segments was about 87% or about 30% in an earlier analysis. The study reported that TCR beta sequences accurately predicted HLA-A and HLA-B alleles in most subjects.

The primer mix had 60 Vbeta and 13 Jbeta primers. TCRdb's copy holds only in-frame clones and misses some; the assay was immunoSEQ multiplex PCR. The table has around 61,000 clones, around 90% seen once; the top ten hold approximately 1.4%. The sample holds one count of this clone. As yet, its antigen is unknown. The germline V gene encodes CDR1 MNHEY and CDR2 SVGAGI. The CDR3 has 14 residues. V lost 2 bases to trimming and J lost 3 bases; unmatched junction nucleotides: 3. The TCR sequence derives from a man aged 25 to 40 in good health and CMV-seropositive. This sequence joins TRBV6-5 and TRBJ1-1; 7 nucleotides match TRBD1. Sequenced: PBMCs. The CDR3 DNA reads as TGTGCCAGCAGTTACCAGGGGGATGACACTGAAGCTTTCTTT. Protein product: CASSYQGDDTEAFF.